This record looks at one TCR beta chain sequence and its context. Authors' methods: Cell counts per sample came from amplifying reference gene primers. Using immunoSEQ multiplex PCR, the repertoire was profiled, and TCRdb retains in-frame clones only, with some absent. V, J and clone size reflect that table, while D and trimming were determined from the DNA. The sample holds 35,000 to 45,000 clones; 89% are singletons and the top ten take 6.2%. This sample is drawn from a study of blood T cell repertoires in COVID-19. Study context: Donors in the United States, Italy and Spain gave samples during acute or convalescent COVID-19. T cells, B-cell-depleted T cells, or PBMCs supplied cDNA or gDNA.

The length of the CDR3 is 16 residues. Germline CDR1 SEHNR, CDR2 FQNEAQ (reference sequence). J gave up 6 bases and V 7 bases, and 13 bases lay outside the gene matches. The origin of this receptor is a human donor in a cohort sampled during active COVID-19. The chain couples TRBV7-9 to TRBJ2-2, with 8 bases that match TRBD1. The specimen sequenced was peripheral blood. CDR3 residues: CASNPSGAGGSGELFF. CDR3 in DNA: TGTGCCAGCAATCCTTCGGGGGCAGGGGGCTCCGGGGAGCTGTTTTTT.